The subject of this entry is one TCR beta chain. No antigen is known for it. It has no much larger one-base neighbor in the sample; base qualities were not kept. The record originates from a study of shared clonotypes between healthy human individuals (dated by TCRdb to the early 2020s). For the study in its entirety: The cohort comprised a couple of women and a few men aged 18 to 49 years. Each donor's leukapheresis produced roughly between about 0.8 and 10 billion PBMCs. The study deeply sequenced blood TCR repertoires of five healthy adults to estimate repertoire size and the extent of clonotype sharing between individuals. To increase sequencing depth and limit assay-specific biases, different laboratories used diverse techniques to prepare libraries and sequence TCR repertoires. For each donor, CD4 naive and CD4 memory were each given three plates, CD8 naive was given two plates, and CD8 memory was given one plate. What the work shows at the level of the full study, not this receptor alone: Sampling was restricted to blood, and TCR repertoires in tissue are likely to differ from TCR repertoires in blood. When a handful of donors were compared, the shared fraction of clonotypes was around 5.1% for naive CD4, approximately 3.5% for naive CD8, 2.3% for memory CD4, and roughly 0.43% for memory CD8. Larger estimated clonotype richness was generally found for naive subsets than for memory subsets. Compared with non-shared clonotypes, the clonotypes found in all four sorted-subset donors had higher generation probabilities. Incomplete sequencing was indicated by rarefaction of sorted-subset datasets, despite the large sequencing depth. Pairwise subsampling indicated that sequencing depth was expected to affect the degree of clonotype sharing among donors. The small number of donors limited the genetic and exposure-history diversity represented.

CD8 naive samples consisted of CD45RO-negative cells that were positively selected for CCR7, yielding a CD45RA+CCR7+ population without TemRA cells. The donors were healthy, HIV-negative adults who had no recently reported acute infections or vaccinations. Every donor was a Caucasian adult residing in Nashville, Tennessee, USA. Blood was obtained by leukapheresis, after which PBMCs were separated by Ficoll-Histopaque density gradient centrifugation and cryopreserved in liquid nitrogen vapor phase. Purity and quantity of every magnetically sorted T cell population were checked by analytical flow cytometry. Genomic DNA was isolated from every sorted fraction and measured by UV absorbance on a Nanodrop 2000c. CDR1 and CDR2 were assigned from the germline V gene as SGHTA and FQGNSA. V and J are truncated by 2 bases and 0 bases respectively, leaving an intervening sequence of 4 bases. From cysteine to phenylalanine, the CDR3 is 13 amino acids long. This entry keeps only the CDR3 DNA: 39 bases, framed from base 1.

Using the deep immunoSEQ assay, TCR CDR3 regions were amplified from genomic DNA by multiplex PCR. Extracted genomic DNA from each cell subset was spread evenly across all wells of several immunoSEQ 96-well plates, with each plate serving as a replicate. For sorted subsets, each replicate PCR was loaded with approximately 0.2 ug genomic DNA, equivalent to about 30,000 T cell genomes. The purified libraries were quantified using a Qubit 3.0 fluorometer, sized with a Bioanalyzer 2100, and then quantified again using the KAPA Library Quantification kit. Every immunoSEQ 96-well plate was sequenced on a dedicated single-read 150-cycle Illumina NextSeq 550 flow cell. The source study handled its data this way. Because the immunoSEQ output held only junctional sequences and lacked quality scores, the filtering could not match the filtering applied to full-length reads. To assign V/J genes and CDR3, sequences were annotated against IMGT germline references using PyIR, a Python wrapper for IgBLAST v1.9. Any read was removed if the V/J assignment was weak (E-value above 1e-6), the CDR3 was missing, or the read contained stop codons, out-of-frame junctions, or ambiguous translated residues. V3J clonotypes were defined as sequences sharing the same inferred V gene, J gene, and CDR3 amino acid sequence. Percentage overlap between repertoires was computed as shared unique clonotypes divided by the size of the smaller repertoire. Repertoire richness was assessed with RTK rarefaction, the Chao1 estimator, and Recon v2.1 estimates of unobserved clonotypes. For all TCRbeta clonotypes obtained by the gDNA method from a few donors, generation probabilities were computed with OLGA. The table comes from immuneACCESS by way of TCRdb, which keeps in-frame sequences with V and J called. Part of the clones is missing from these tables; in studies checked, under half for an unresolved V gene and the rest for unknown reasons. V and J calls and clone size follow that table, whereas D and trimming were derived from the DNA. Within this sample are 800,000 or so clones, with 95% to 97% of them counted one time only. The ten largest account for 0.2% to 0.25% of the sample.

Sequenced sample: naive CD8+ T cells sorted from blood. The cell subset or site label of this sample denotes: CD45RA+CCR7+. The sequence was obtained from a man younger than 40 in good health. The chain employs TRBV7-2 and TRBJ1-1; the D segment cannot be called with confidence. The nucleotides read TGTGCCAGCAGCTTACCTTTGAACACTGAAGCTTTCTTT. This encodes CASSLPLNTEAFF.